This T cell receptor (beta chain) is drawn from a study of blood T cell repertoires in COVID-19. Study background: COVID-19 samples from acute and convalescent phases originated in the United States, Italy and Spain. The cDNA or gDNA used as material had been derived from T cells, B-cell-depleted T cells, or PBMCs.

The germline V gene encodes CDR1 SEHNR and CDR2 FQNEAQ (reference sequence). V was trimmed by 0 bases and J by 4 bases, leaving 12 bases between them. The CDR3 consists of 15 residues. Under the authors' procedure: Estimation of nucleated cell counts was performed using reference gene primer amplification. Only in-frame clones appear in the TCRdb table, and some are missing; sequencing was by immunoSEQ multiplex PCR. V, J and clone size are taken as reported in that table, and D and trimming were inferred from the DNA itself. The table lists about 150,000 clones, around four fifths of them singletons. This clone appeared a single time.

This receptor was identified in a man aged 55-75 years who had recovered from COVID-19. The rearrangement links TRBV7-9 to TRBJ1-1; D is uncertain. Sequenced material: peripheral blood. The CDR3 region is CASSLAAGGVTEAFF. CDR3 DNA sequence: TGTGCCAGCAGCTTAGCCGCGGGTGGGGTCACTGAAGCTTTCTTT.